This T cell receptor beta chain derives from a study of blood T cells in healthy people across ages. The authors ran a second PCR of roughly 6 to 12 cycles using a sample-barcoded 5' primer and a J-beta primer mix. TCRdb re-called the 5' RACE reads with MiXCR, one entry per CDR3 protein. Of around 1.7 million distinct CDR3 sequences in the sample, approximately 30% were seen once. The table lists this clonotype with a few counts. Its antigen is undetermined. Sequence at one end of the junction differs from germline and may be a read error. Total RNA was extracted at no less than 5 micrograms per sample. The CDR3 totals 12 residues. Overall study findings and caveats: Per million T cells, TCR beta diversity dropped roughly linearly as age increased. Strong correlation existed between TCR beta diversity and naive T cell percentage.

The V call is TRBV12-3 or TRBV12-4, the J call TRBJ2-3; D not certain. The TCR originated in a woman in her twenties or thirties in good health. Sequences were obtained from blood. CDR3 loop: CASSLRSDMQYF. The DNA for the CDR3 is TGTGCCAGCAGTTTGAGGTCAGATATGCAGTATTTT.